This T cell receptor (beta chain) comes out of a study of T cells in Graves' hyperthyroidism and ophthalmopathy. There were TCR beta CDR3 regions amplified from RNA transcripts. Primed by the HTBI set, a first-round RT-PCR was run on the TCR CDR3. TCRdb fed the multiplex PCR reads into MiXCR, producing one record per CDR3 protein. Among a few hundred thousand distinct CDR3 sequences, 15% to 20% were seen once, and the ten largest hold about 45%. This clonotype was seen at least ten times. CDR3 length: 16 residues. Germline V gives CDR1 SGHTA, CDR2 FQGNSA. Trimming cost V 5 bases and J 5 bases; bases outside gene matches: 11. Reasons for excluding patients were uncontrolled infection, other autoimmune disease, pregnancy or lactation. Diagnostic assessment was based on clinical symptoms, serum thyroxine and TRAb, thyroid ultrasound and orbital computed tomography.

The J gene is TRBJ2-5, the V gene TRBV7-2, with 10 bases aligning to TRBD1. This receptor was obtained from a man aged 40-50 years with Graves' hyperthyroidism. The sequenced sample was blood. The CDR3 loop is CASSARDRGRFETQYF. In DNA form, the CDR3 reads TGTGCCAGCAGCGCACGCGACAGGGGGCGGTTTGAGACCCAGTACTTC.